The clone carrying this T cell receptor beta chain was counted many times. Its specificity is unknown. CDR3 length: 13 amino acids. Deletions cut 7 bases from V and 0 bases from J, with 4 bases between. Germline CDR1 reads LGHNT; CDR2 reads FRNRAP. These data come from a study of blood T cells in healthy people across ages. General study points: In these data, TCR beta diversity tracked strongly with naive T cell percentage.

A second PCR of about 6 to 12 cycles used a sample-barcoded 5' primer and a J-beta primer mix. TCRdb fed the 5' RACE reads into MiXCR, producing one record per CDR3 protein. The sample carries about 1,500,000 distinct CDR3 sequences, 28% recorded once. The chain has TRBV12-5 and TRBJ2-6, with D unclear. This clonotype originated in a woman in her twenties or thirties in good health. Material for sequencing was blood. The CDR3 region is CASARSGANVLTF. DNA of the CDR3: TGTGCTAGTGCACGCTCTGGGGCCAACGTCCTGACTTTC.